This TCR beta chain was documented in a study of OX40 agonist ivuxolimab in advanced cancers. Study-wide background: Patients were given ivuxolimab, an antibody that agonizes OX40 (CD134). Among those treated, three patients had partial responses, one with hepatocellular carcinoma and two with cutaneous melanoma.

The CDR3 is made up of 10 amino acids. Germline-derived CDR1 and CDR2 are SNHLY and FYNNEI. The germline V and J ends were trimmed by 11 bases and 8 bases, with 9 bases remaining between them. A history of autoimmune disease or systemic immunosuppression excluded patients. The study's findings and limits: Average numbers of expanded clones were greater in CD8+ T cells than in CD4+.

Concerning this clone itself: Its antigen is currently unknown.

Clones were read by immunoSEQ multiplex PCR, and TCRdb kept only the in-frame ones, dropping some. This sample carries about 40,000 clones, roughly nine tenths of them seen once, and the ten largest clones take 2.4%. Sequences were derived from CD4+ or CD8+ T cells sorted from blood, sampled in a trial of the OX40 agonist ivuxolimab. V usage is TRBV2 and J usage is TRBJ1-4, with D uncertain. This clonotype was obtained from an adult with an advanced solid tumor such as melanoma, head and neck, liver or kidney cancer. CDR3 region: CAPPEEKLFF. In DNA form, the CDR3 reads TGTGCCCCGCCGGAGGAAAAACTGTTTTTT.